A selection of T cell receptor beta chains follows, all from one sample in a study of naive CD8 T cells in extremely preterm neonates. The data were produced by immunoSEQ multiplex PCR, yet TCRdb's version contains in-frame clones alone and is incomplete. The sample carries tens of thousands of clones, around 88% recorded once. The sequenced material came from naive CD8+ T cells from cord blood. The receptors derive from a boy who was born preterm. Each CDR3 is given with its conserved first and last residue. The D gene is left open where the match is weak. Clone size is stated in some rows and not others, as once, few, many or a class when expanded.

D | size | J | V | DNA | CDR3
TRBD1 | NA | TRBJ2-1 | TRBV10-3 | TGTGCCATCAGTGGGACAGGGGGCTCCTACAATGAGCAGTTCTTC | CAISGTGGSYNEQFF
NA | NA | TRBJ1-2 | TRBV21-1 | TGTGCCAGCAGCAAAGCAGGGGCTAACTATGGCTACACCTTC | CASSKAGANYGYTF
TRBD2 | NA | TRBJ2-3 | TRBV4-1 | TGCGCCAGCAGCCAAGAGAACGGACTAGCGGTCCACACAGATACGCAGTATTTT | CASSQENGLAVHTDTQYF
TRBD2 | NA | TRBJ2-7 | TRBV9 | TGTGCCAGCAGCGTAGGACTAGCGGGCTCCTACGAGCAGTACTTC | CASSVGLAGSYEQYF
TRBD1 | NA | TRBJ1-2 | TRBV10-3 | TGTGCCATCAGTGAGCGACAGGGCTATGGCTACACCTTC | CAISERQGYGYTF
NA | NA | TRBJ2-1 | TRBV30 | TGTGCCTGGAGTGTGGGCAATGAGCAGTTCTTC | CAWSVGNEQFF
NA | NA | TRBJ2-4 | TRBV29-1 | TGCAGCGCCATACAGGGAAACATTCAGTACTTC | CSAIQGNIQYF
NA | few | TRBJ2-7 | TRBV19 | TGTGCCAGTAGATACGAGCAGTACTTC | CASRYEQYF
NA | NA | TRBJ1-5 | TRBV19 | TGTGCCAGTAGTATGGGGGGCAATCAGCCCCAGCATTTT | CASSMGGNQPQHF
NA | NA | TRBJ1-1 | TRBV6-5 | TGTGCCAGCAGTTACCCCAACACTGAAGCTTTCTTT | CASSYPNTEAFF
NA | NA | TRBJ1-4 | TRBV4-1 | TGCGCCAGCAGCCAAGGGACAATAGTGTTTTTT | CASSQGTIVFF
NA | NA | TRBJ2-1 | TRBV6-5 | TGTGCCAGCAGTTACTCAGGAGGGACGTACAATGAGCAGTTCTTC | CASSYSGGTYNEQFF
NA | NA | TRBJ2-7 | TRBV2 | TGTGCCAGCAAGAAGGGGGACTACGAGCAGTACTTC | CASKKGDYEQYF
TRBD2 | NA | TRBJ2-3 | TRBV7-2 | TGTGCCAGCAGCTTAGCGAAGCGGGGGGGCACAGATACGCAGTATTTT | CASSLAKRGGTDTQYF
NA | NA | TRBJ2-4 | TRBV10-1 | TGCGCCAGCAGTGACAACCCCAAAAACATTCAGTACTTC | CASSDNPKNIQYF
TRBD1 | NA | TRBJ2-2 | TRBV7-3 | TGTGCCAGCAGCTGGACAGGGAACACCGGGGAGCTGTTTTTT | CASSWTGNTGELFF
TRBD2 | NA | TRBJ2-1 | TRBV11-2 | TGTGCCAGCAGCCAGGGACTAGCGGGCAATGAGCAGTTCTTC | CASSQGLAGNEQFF
NA | NA | TRBJ2-1 | TRBV12-2 | TGTGCAAGTCGCATAACTAGCGGGGGTGATGAGCAGTTCTTC | CASRITSGGDEQFF
TRBD1 | NA | TRBJ1-1 | TRBV7-6 | TGTGCCAGCAGCCCGGGGACAGGGTTTGAAGCTTTCTTT | CASSPGTGFEAFF
TRBD1 | once | TRBJ1-1 | TRBV6-1 | TGTGCCAGCAGTTCTTTCACAGGGGTGAACACTGAAGCTTTCTTT | CASSSFTGVNTEAFF
TRBD2 | NA | TRBJ2-7 | TRBV7-2 | TGTGCCAGCAGCTTAGAGGGACTAGCGGGGGCGGGGCAGTACTTC | CASSLEGLAGAGQYF
TRBD1 | NA | TRBJ1-5 | TRBV19 | TGTGCCAGTAGTTTCACAGGGGATCAGCCCCAGCATTTT | CASSFTGDQPQHF
TRBD1 | NA | TRBJ1-2 | TRBV4-2 | TGTGCCAGCAGCCAAGGGGACAGGTTAAGCTACACCTTC | CASSQGDRLSYTF
TRBD1 | once | TRBJ1-5 | TRBV4-1 | TGCGCCAGCAGCCAGGAGTACAGGGGGCGCAATCAGCCCCAGCATTTT | CASSQEYRGRNQPQHF
NA | NA | TRBJ2-2 | TRBV30 | TGTGCCTGGAGTGCTGGGCGGGTTACCGGGGAGCTGTTTTTT | CAWSAGRVTGELFF
NA | NA | TRBJ2-1 | TRBV19 | TGTGCCAGTAGTATAGGTCACTACAATGAGCAGTTCTTC | CASSIGHYNEQFF
NA | NA | TRBJ1-5 | TRBV30 | TGTGCCTGGAGTGATAGCAATCAGCCCCAGCATTTT | CAWSDSNQPQHF
TRBD1 | NA | TRBJ2-3 | TRBV9 | TGTGCCAGCAGCGTACCGAAATCAGGACAGGCCACAGATACGCAGTATTTT | CASSVPKSGQATDTQYF
NA | NA | TRBJ2-5 | TRBV19 | TGTGCCAGTAGTGTCGGAGCTCGGGGAAAAGAGACCCAGTACTTC | CASSVGARGKETQYF
NA | NA | TRBJ2-2 | TRBV4-3 | TGCGCCAGCAGCGACCGGACAAGGAACACCGGGGAGCTGTTTTTT | CASSDRTRNTGELFF
NA | NA | TRBJ2-7 | TRBV7-9 | TGTGCCAGCAGCCCAGGGACCTACGAGCAGTACTTC | CASSPGTYEQYF
NA | NA | TRBJ2-7 | TRBV7-2 | TGTGCCAGCAGCTTAGGGACCTACGAGCAGTACTTC | CASSLGTYEQYF
TRBD1 | few | TRBJ1-6 | TRBV10-3 | TGTGCCATCTGGACAGGGGAGGGTTCACCCCTCCACTTT | CAIWTGEGSPLHF
NA | NA | TRBJ2-7 | TRBV19 | TGTGCCAGTAGTTGGGGCTACGAGCAGTACTTC | CASSWGYEQYF
NA | NA | TRBJ1-1 | TRBV6-5 | TGTGCCAGCAGTTATGGGGGCACTGAAGCTTTCTTT | CASSYGGTEAFF
TRBD1 | NA | TRBJ1-2 | TRBV27 | TGTGCCAGCAGTTTAAGGGGGCGCGCCTATGGCTACACCTTC | CASSLRGRAYGYTF
TRBD2 | NA | TRBJ2-5 | TRBV11-2 | TGTGCCAGCAGCTTAGAACTAGCGGGGGCAGAGACCCAGTACTTC | CASSLELAGAETQYF
TRBD2 | NA | TRBJ2-3 | TRBV7-8 | TGTGCCAGCACCGACCGACTAGCGGGGGGGCCGTATCGGGCCCCAGATACGCAGTATTTT | CASTDRLAGGPYRAPDTQYF
TRBD1 | once | TRBJ1-2 | TRBV12-5 | TGTGCTAGTGGTTTGACAGGGGGCGGCTACACCTTC | CASGLTGGGYTF
NA | NA | TRBJ2-7 | TRBV20-1 | TGCAGTGCTAGAGAGCAGTACTTC | CSAREQYF
TRBD1 | NA | TRBJ1-6 | TRBV12-5 | TGTGCTAGTGGGTGGGACAGCTCCTATAATTCACCCCTCCACTTT | CASGWDSSYNSPLHF
TRBD2 | NA | TRBJ2-7 | TRBV9 | TGTGCCAGCAGCTTCGGGACTAGCTCCTACGAGCAGTACTTC | CASSFGTSSYEQYF
NA | NA | TRBJ2-7 | TRBV7-9 | TGTGCCAGCAGCTTAGAACAGGGCTACGAGCAGTACTTC | CASSLEQGYEQYF
NA | NA | TRBJ1-1 | TRBV10-3 | TGTGCCATCAGTGAGTCGCAGAACACTGAAGCTTTCTTT | CAISESQNTEAFF
TRBD1 | NA | TRBJ2-7 | TRBV9 | TGTGCCAGCAGCCTCGGGACAGGGGGCGAGCAGTACTTC | CASSLGTGGEQYF
NA | once | TRBJ2-1 | TRBV23-1 | TGCGCCAGCAGACTAGCCTACAATGAGCAGTTCTTC | CASRLAYNEQFF
NA | NA | TRBJ2-3 | TRBV19 | TGTGCCAGTAGTAGCGGGTCAGATACGCAGTATTTT | CASSSGSDTQYF
NA | NA | TRBJ1-3 | TRBV2 | TGTGCCAGCAGTGAAGGAGTCTCTGGAAACACCATATATTTT | CASSEGVSGNTIYF
NA | NA | TRBJ1-1 | TRBV4-1 | TGCGCCAGCAGCCGACAGAACACTGAAGCTTTCTTT | CASSRQNTEAFF
NA | NA | TRBJ1-5 | TRBV4-1 | TGCGCCAGCAGCCAAGACAGGGATCAGCCCCAGCATTTT | CASSQDRDQPQHF
TRBD2 | NA | TRBJ2-3 | TRBV10-3 | TGTGCCATCAGCGGGGGGGCAGATACGCAGTATTTT | CAISGGADTQYF
NA | NA | TRBJ1-2 | TRBV4-2 | TGTGCCAGCACTTACACCGGGACAAACTATGGCTACACCTTC | CASTYTGTNYGYTF
TRBD2 | NA | TRBJ2-7 | TRBV2 | TGTGCCAGCAGTGTTAGCGGGGGGGCCTACGAGCAGTACTTC | CASSVSGGAYEQYF
TRBD2 | NA | TRBJ2-3 | TRBV27 | TGTGCCAGCAGATTTAGCGGGGGGGCCCCAGATACGCAGTATTTT | CASRFSGGAPDTQYF
NA | NA | TRBJ1-1 | TRBV14 | TGTGCCAGCAGCCAACAGTTGGGACAGAACACTGAAGCTTTCTTT | CASSQQLGQNTEAFF
NA | NA | TRBJ1-1 | TRBV5-6 | TGTGCCAGCAGCTTGCGGGGGGCTGAAGCTTTCTTT | CASSLRGAEAFF
NA | NA | TRBJ1-1 | TRBV19 | TGTGCCAGTAGTATTAACGGGAACACTGAAGCTTTCTTT | CASSINGNTEAFF